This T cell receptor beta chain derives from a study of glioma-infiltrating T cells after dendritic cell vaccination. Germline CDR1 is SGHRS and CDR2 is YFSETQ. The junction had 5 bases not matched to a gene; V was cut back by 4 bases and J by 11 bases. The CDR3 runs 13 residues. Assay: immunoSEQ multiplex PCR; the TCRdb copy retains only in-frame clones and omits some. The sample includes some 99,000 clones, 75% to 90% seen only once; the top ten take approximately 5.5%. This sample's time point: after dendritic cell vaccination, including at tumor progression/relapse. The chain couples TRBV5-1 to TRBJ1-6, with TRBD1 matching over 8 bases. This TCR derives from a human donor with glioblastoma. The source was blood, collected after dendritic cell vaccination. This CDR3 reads CASSRGQGTPLHF. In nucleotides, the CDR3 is TGCGCCAGCAGCCGCGGACAGGGTACACCCCTCCACTTT.